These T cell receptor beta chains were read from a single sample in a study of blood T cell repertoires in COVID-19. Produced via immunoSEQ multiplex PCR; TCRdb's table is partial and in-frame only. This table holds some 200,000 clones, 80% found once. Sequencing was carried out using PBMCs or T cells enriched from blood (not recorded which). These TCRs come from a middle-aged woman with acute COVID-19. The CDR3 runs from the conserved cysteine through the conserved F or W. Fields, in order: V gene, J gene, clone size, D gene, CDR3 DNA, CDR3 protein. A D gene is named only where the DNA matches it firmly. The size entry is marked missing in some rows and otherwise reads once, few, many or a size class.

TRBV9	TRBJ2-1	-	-	TGTGCCAGCAGCGTCTCCCACCACGCGGGGAGCTCCTACAATGAGCAGTTCTTC	CASSVSHHAGSSYNEQFF
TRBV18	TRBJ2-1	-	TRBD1	TGTGCCAGCTCACCACCGCGGACAGGGGGCAATGAGCAGTTCTTC	CASSPPRTGGNEQFF
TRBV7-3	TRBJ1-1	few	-	TGTGCCAGCAGCTTTGACACAGTGAACACTGAAGCTTTCTTT	CASSFDTVNTEAFF
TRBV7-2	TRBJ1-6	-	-	TGTGCCAGCAGCTTAGGTACGATGCGGCATAATTCACCCCTCCACTTT	CASSLGTMRHNSPLHF
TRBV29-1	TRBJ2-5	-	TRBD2	TGCAGCGTACCGCTAGCGGGGCAAGAGACCCAGTACTTC	CSVPLAGQETQYF
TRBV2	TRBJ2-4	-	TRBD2	TGTGCCAGCAGCGGAAGCGGTGTCAGCGGGGGGGTCTTTAAAAACATTCAGTACTTC	CASSGSGVSGGVFKNIQYF
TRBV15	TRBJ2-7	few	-	TGTGCCACCAGCAGAGAGGCGGGGCAGTTCTACGAGCAGTACTTC	CATSREAGQFYEQYF
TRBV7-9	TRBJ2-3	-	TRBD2	TGTGCCAGCAGCCCGACGCAACCCGGACTAGCGGGGGAGATGGGTACGCAGTATTTT	CASSPTQPGLAGEMGTQYF
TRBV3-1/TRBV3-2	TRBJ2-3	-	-	TGTGCCAGCAGCCAAGATTCAGGAGGGTCCAGCACAGATACGCAGTATTTT	CASSQDSGGSSTDTQYF
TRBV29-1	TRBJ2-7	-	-	TGCAGCGTCGTAAGGTCTCCGGGGAACTACGAGCAGTACTTC	CSVVRSPGNYEQYF
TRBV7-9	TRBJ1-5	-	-	TGTGCCAGCAGCTTAGCAGGGGGAGGCAATCAGCCCCAGCATTTT	CASSLAGGGNQPQHF